These 23 T cell receptor beta chains were sequenced from one sample in a study of T cell repertoires in cytomegalovirus infection (dated by TCRdb to the late 2010s). Their antigens remain unidentified. TCRdb names Illumina HiSeq 1500 as the instrument used. Starting from the raw public reads, TCRdb applied fastp trimming at Q25, assembled clones with MiXCR and retained in-frame beta chains. Rows are combined by CDR3 protein, so each entry shows the most common genes and DNA. This sample lists 90,000 to 130,000 distinct CDR3 sequences; roughly 9.1% were detected once. The top ten clones comprise 30% to 40% of the sample. Sequencing was performed on PBMCs, sequenced either directly or after in vitro stimulation (not recorded which). The receptors were gathered from a human donor in good health (CMV status not recorded). Some clones in this sample may be carry-over from other donors' samples.

This clonotype showed up many times. The chain links TRBV18 to TRBJ2-7; D call uncertain. With 2 bases removed from V and 3 bases from J, the gap between germline ends came to 11 bases. The CDR3 loop spans 14 amino acids. Germline CDR1 KGHSH, CDR2 LQKENI. CDR3 sequence reads: CASSPSVTNYEQYF. The CDR3 DNA follows: TGTGCCAGCTCACCATCTGTAACCAACTACGAGCAGTACTTC. The whole variable domain, filled in from reference TRBV18 and TRBJ2-7, reads NAGVMQNPRHLVRRRGQEARLRCSPMKGHSHVYWYRQLPEEGLKFMVYLQKENIIDESGMPKERFSAEFPKEGPSILRIQQVVRGDSAAYFCASSPSVTNYEQYFGPGTRLTVT.

There are many counts of this clonotype. The chain is built from TRBV4-1 and TRBJ2-7, with D perhaps TRBD2 (5 bases). The CDR3 is 16 residues long. V lost 4 bases, J lost 3 bases, and 19 bases lay in between. In germline, CDR1 is MGHRA, CDR2 YSYEKL. CDR3 bases: TGCGCCAGCAGCCGAGAGGGAGAAACAGACCACTACGAGCAGTACTTC. Translating gives CASSREGETDHYEQYF.

In its sample, this clonotype was seen many times. The CDR3 is CASSWRQTSYEQYF. The CDR3, as DNA: TGTGCCAGCAGTTGGAGACAGACCTCCTACGAGCAGTACTTC. The chain couples TRBV6-5 to TRBJ2-7, with a tentative D call TRBD1 (5 bases). The CDR3 runs 14 residues. Germline CDR1 MNHEY, CDR2 SVGAGI. V was pared by 4 bases and J by 0 bases, with 10 bases between.

This clonotype was found many times. The chain's CDR3 is CASTLPAGLSISTDTQYF. The CDR3 DNA is TGTGCCAGCACCCTCCCAGCGGGACTCTCGATTAGCACAGATACGCAGTATTTT. The chain couples TRBV7-2 to TRBJ2-3; 7 nucleotides align to TRBD2. The CDR3 runs to 18 residues. CDR1 is SGHTA, CDR2 FQGNSA, per germline. The V segment lost 7 bases and the J segment 0 bases; nucleotides outside the gene matches: 16.

The sample holds many counts of this clonotype. The chain couples TRBV7-2 to TRBJ1-2; a possible D gene is TRBD1 (5 bases). The length of the CDR3 is 15 residues. Germline loops: CDR1 SGHTA, CDR2 FQGNSA. The germline V and J ends were trimmed by 1 base and 7 bases, with 16 bases remaining between them. The CDR3 protein is CASSLEFRQRTGYTF. For the CDR3, the DNA is TGTGCCAGCAGCTTAGAGTTTAGACAGCGTACTGGCTACACCTTC.

J is TRBJ2-1 and V is TRBV7-6; 7 nucleotides match TRBD2. The V and J ends lost 2 bases and 2 bases, in that order; junction bases with no gene match: 6. From germline, CDR1 is SGHVS and CDR2 FNYEAQ. The CDR3 is 16 amino acids. The CDR3 is CASSLNPLAAYNEQFF. CDR3 DNA: TGTGCCAGCAGCTTAAACCCCCTAGCGGCCTACAATGAGCAGTTCTTC.

The table lists this clonotype with a few counts. This chain uses TRBV6-5 with TRBJ2-3; D is uncertain. Germline V gene lookup returns CDR1 MNHEY and CDR2 SVGAGI. The CDR3 sequence is 15 residues long. Trimming shortened V by 8 bases and J by 0 bases, and 15 bases separated the two germline ends. The CDR3 DNA sequence: TGTGCCAGCGCCCCCCAGCCAGAAAGCACAGATACGCAGTATTTT. Protein product: CASAPQPESTDTQYF.

This chain joins TRBV6-1 and TRBJ1-2; D remains unclear. CDR1 and CDR2 (germline): MNHNS, SASEGT. The CDR3 runs 12 residues. With 4 bases removed from V and 2 bases from J, the gap between germline ends came to 5 bases. In DNA form, the CDR3 reads TGTGCCAGCAGTGTTATCAACTATGGCTACACCTTC. It translates to CASSVINYGYTF.

Only a few counts were recorded for this clonotype. This rearrangement joins TRBV6-5 to TRBJ2-2; D may be TRBD1 (5 bases). The CDR3 spans 14 residues. Germline lookup yields CDR1 MNHEY and CDR2 SVGAGI. V lost 6 bases and J lost 3, with 11 bases in between. The CDR3 nucleotides read TGTGCCAGCAGACAAGACAGAGACACCGGGGAGCTGTTTTTT. It translates to CASRQDRDTGELFF.

This clonotype occurred many times. The chain employs TRBV19 and TRBJ2-1; 12 nucleotides match TRBD2. Germline V lookup: CDR1 LNHDA, CDR2 SQIVND (reference sequence). After removal of 7 bases from V and 9 bases from J, the junction contained 19 bases not matched to a gene. CDR3 length: 18 residues. CDR3: CASKGLAGGPSYGTEQFF. The CDR3 nucleotides read TGTGCCAGTAAGGGTCTAGCGGGAGGGCCATCTTATGGCACTGAGCAGTTCTTC.

This clonotype was counted ten times or more. The V and J genes are TRBV11-2 and TRBJ2-1, with 7 bases identical to TRBD2. The junction had 4 bases not matched to a gene; V was cut back by 1 base and J by 4 bases. CDR1 and CDR2 from the germline V gene are SGHAT and FQNNGV. The CDR3 loop spans 15 amino acids. In DNA, the CDR3 is TGTGCCAGCAGCTTAGGTCTAGCGGAGTACAATGAGCAGTTCTTC. It codes for CASSLGLAEYNEQFF.

This clonotype has more than one count but fewer than ten. The chain recombines TRBV20-1 with TRBJ1-2, with D maybe TRBD1 (6 bases). The V and J ends lost 0 bases and 4 bases respectively, with 18 bases between them. The CDR3 contains 16 residues. Germline CDR1 and CDR2: DFQATT and SNEGSKA (reference sequence). In nucleotides, the CDR3 is TGCAGTGCTAGAGAGGGTCAGGGGCGGTTGGGCTATGGCTACACCTTC. It yields the protein CSAREGQGRLGYGYTF.

This clonotype has ten or more counts. The gene calls are TRBV7-2 and TRBJ2-1, with TRBD2 matching 12 bases. The CDR3 contains 15 residues. Germline assignment: CDR1 SGHTA and CDR2 FQGNSA. The ends lost 6 bases at V and 8 bases at J; junction bases unmatched: 8. This CDR3 is CASRLTSGSIHEQFF. The CDR3 DNA follows: TGTGCCAGCAGGTTGACTAGCGGGAGTATCCATGAGCAGTTCTTC.

This clonotype was detected many times. V and J are TRBV7-2 and TRBJ1-2; D perhaps matches TRBD1 (6 bases). V gave up 5 bases and J gave up 8 bases, with 15 bases separating them. Germline values: CDR1 SGHTA, CDR2 FQGNSA. The CDR3 totals 13 residues. CDR3 in amino acids: CASSPTPGVGYTF. The DNA of the CDR3 is TGTGCCAGCAGCCCTACACCAGGGGTAGGCTACACCTTC. Full variable domain (remainder filled in from reference TRBV7-2 and TRBJ1-2): GAGVSQSPSNKVTEKGKDVELRCDPISGHTALYWYRQSLGQGLEFLIYFQGNSAPDKSGLPSDRFSAERTGGSVSTLTIQRTQQEDSAVYLCASSPTPGVGYTFGSGTRLTVV.

This clonotype turned up a few times. V gene TRBV29-1 combines with J gene TRBJ2-3; D is uncertain. CDR3 size: 13 residues. V gave up 3 bases and J gave up 3 bases, with 10 bases separating them. Looked up from germline, CDR1 is SQVTM and CDR2 is ANQGSEA. Here the CDR3 reads CSVDPRSTDTQYF. The DNA of the CDR3 is TGCAGCGTTGACCCCCGGTCTACAGATACGCAGTATTTT.

V is TRBV12-3 or TRBV12-4 and J is TRBJ1-5; D unresolved. CDR3 length: 11 residues. Trimming left V 6 bases short and J 7 bases short, with 7 bases between. For the CDR3, the DNA is TGTGCCAGCAGCCTAAGCCAGCCCCAGCATTTT. This encodes CASSLSQPQHF.

This clonotype was counted a few times. This chain connects TRBV7-8 to TRBJ2-3; 11 bases are shared with TRBD2. V lost 0 bases and J lost 3; bases outside the gene matches: 5. Germline CDR1 is SGHVS and CDR2 is FQNEAQ. The CDR3 has 17 amino acids. This CDR3 reads CASSLARLAGTTDTQYF. The CDR3 bases are TGTGCCAGCAGCTTAGCCAGACTAGCGGGAACTACAGATACGCAGTATTTT.

This clonotype was seen many times. V gene TRBV7-6 combines with J gene TRBJ2-7, with TRBD1 matching 9 bases. J was trimmed by 5 bases and V by 2 bases; bases with no gene match: 13. CDR1 and CDR2 from the germline V gene are SGHVS and FNYEAQ. There are 17 residues in the CDR3. CDR3 nucleotides: TGTGCCAGCAGCTTACTGGCTGGACAGGGGATGCTTGACGAGCAGTACGTC. This translates into CASSLLAGQGMLDEQYV.

In this sample, this clonotype turned up a few times. The V call is TRBV4-1, the J call TRBJ1-4; possible D gene TRBD1, 6 bases. Germline V gene lookup returns CDR1 MGHRA and CDR2 YSYEKL. CDR3 size: 16 residues. V was shortened by 3 bases and J by 1 base, with 12 bases between the two germline ends. CDR3 in DNA: TGCGCCAGCAGCCAGGGGGCCGGTATAACTAATGAAAAACTGTTTTTT. Translating it yields CASSQGAGITNEKLFF.

This clonotype occurred once. The J gene is TRBJ1-6, the V gene TRBV12-3 or TRBV12-4; unclear D gene. This CDR3 comprises 12 residues. Trimming cost V 3 bases and J 7 bases, with 4 bases left between them. As DNA, the CDR3 is TGTGCCAGCAGTTTCGGGAATTCACCCCTCCACTTT. This translates into CASSFGNSPLHF.

This clonotype was found a few times. The V gene is TRBV4-2, the J gene TRBJ1-2; 8 bases map to TRBD1. V lost 1 base to trimming and J lost 3 bases; unmatched junction nucleotides: 4. CDR3 length equals 15 residues. CDR1 LGHNA and CDR2 YNFKEQ come from the germline V gene. Here the CDR3 reads CASSQAGQGYYGYTF. The CDR3 DNA reads TGTGCCAGCAGCCAAGCAGGACAGGGTTACTATGGCTACACCTTC.

This clonotype was detected many times. The chain combines TRBV4-3 with TRBJ1-1; 12 positions match TRBD1. This CDR3 is built from 14 residues. The junction had 2 bases not matched to a gene; V was cut back by 4 bases and J by 5 bases. The germline gives CDR1 LGHNA, CDR2 YSLEER. The CDR3 region is CASSRDRGQTEAFF. In nucleotides, the CDR3 is TGCGCCAGCAGCCGGGACAGGGGGCAGACTGAAGCTTTCTTT.

This clonotype was observed a few times. This chain's CDR3 is CASIKRAGTDTQYF. CDR3 sequence (DNA): TGTGCCAGCATAAAACGGGCAGGCACAGATACGCAGTATTTT. This chain connects TRBV2 to TRBJ2-3, with D hard to call. The germline gives CDR1 SNHLY, CDR2 FYNNEI. The CDR3 is 14 residues long. Trimming left V 7 bases short and J 1 base short, with 12 bases between.